This entry describes one TCR beta chain. Its cognate antigen is unknown. This sample was included in a study of vaccination and CD4 T cells after COVID-19. Study background: The cells were exposed to overlapping spike peptides originating from SARS-CoV-2, HCoV-NL63, HCoV-OC43 and HCoV-229E for stimulation. Study results and caveats: It was found that, in convalescent patients, 304 of 307 vaccine-specific clones were spike mono-reactive.

V shed 2 bases and J shed 5 bases, with 15 bases lying between them. The CDR3 has 15 amino acids. Researchers used the Oncomine TCR Beta short-read assay to sequence DNA from cultured CD4+ T cells. From the PCR reads, TCRdb called clonotypes with MiXCR, one entry per CDR3 protein. The sample has over 10,000 distinct CDR3 sequences, 35% to 40% seen once. Treatment denoted: approximately nine-day PBMC culture with coronavirus spike peptide pools or control peptides (ViraFEST assay). Culture proceeded for around ten days, and CD4+ T cells were then isolated by negative selection. The source of this sequence is a human donor with COVID-19. The source material was cultured CD4+ T cells from blood. J is TRBJ1-1 and V is TRBV12-3 or TRBV12-4; D is perhaps TRBD1 (6 bases). The CDR3 protein is CASSLPPRGYTEAFF. DNA for the CDR3: TGTGCCAGCAGTTTACCCCCGAGGGGGTATACTGAAGCTTTCTTT.